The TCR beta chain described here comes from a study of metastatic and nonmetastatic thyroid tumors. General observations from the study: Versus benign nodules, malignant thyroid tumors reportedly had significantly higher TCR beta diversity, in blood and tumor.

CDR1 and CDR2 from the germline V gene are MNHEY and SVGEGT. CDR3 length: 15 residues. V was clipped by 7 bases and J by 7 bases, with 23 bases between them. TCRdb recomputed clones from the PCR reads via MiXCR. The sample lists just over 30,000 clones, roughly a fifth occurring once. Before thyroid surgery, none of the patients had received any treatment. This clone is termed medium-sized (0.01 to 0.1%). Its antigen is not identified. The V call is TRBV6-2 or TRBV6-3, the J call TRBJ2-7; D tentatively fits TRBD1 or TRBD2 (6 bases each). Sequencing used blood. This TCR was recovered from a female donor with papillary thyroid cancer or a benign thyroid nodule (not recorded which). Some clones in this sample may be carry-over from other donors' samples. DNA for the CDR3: TGTGCCAGCAAAAAAATAACCGGAGGGGGTGGGGAGCAGTACTTC. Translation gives CASKKITGGGGEQYF.